Each of the 27 T cell receptor beta chains below was sequenced from the same sample in a study of blood T cell repertoires in COVID-19. Repertoires were generated with immunoSEQ multiplex PCR, while TCRdb's copy carries only in-frame clones and drops some. Of 150,000 to 200,000 clones detected, more than 65% appear once; the ten largest clones hold over 2.5%. The sequencing input was peripheral blood. Receptors were obtained from a human donor with acute or convalescent COVID-19. The donor label of this sample is uncertain.

This sequence joins TRBV18 and TRBJ2-5, with 10 bases matching TRBD1. The CDR3 contains 21 residues. With 6 bases clipped from V and 5 bases from J, the junction kept 27 bases outside the gene matches. Looked up from germline, CDR1 is KGHSH and CDR2 is LQKENI. The CDR3 here is CASSLTTVRGTGARFQETQYF. CDR3 nucleotides: TGTGCCAGCTCCCTAACCACAGTACGCGGGACAGGGGCCCGTTTTCAGGAGACCCAGTACTTC.

This rearrangement joins TRBV3-1 (or the pseudogene TRBV3-2) to TRBJ2-3, with unresolved D. The CDR3 spans 15 residues. Germline values: CDR1 LGHDT, CDR2 YNNKEL (reference sequence). The V end lost 4 bases, the J end lost 0 bases, and 11 bases lay between the germline ends. The CDR3 here is CASSRLAPSTDTQYF. The CDR3 DNA is TGTGCCAGCAGCCGCCTGGCCCCCAGCACAGATACGCAGTATTTT.

This clone was seen at least ten times. For the CDR3, the DNA is TGTGCCAGCAGCTTCCCCGGGACAGGGCCGGGGGAGCAGTACTTC. This encodes CASSFPGTGPGEQYF. The chain joins TRBV13 to TRBJ2-7; TRBD1 aligns across 9 bases. V was pared by 3 bases and J by 7 bases, with 10 bases of the junction left unmatched. The V gene's germline CDR1 is PRHDT and CDR2 FYEKMQ (reference sequence). The CDR3 loop spans 15 amino acids. The whole variable domain, filled in from reference TRBV13 and TRBJ2-7, reads AAGVIQSPRHLIKEKRETATLKCYPIPRHDTVYWYQQGPGQDPQFLISFYEKMQSDKGSIPDRFSAQQFSDYHSELNMSSLELGDSALYFCASSFPGTGPGEQYFGPGTRLTVT.

The chain carries TRBV29-1 and TRBJ1-2, with D perhaps matching TRBD1 (6 bases). V lost 4 bases and J 4 bases, leaving 13 bases between the germline ends. The CDR3 covers 13 residues. Germline CDR1 SQVTM, CDR2 ANQGSEA. The CDR3 coding sequence is TGCAGCGTTGGAAAGGACAGCCTCTATGGCTACACCTTC. As protein: CSVGKDSLYGYTF.

This clone was seen just once. The genes are TRBV28 and TRBJ1-2; TRBD1 agrees at 10 bases. Losses at the gene ends were 5 bases for V and 4 bases for J; bases not matched to a gene: 7. Per germline, CDR1 MDHEN and CDR2 SYDVKM. The CDR3 totals 15 residues. The CDR3 DNA reads as TGTGCCAGCAGTATTGACAGGGGGCTTACCTATGGCTACACCTTC. It specifies CASSIDRGLTYGYTF.

This clone was counted once. The chain combines TRBV18 with TRBJ2-7, with D uncertain. Trimming removed 4 bases from V and 0 bases from J, with 10 bases in between. The germline gives CDR1 KGHSH, CDR2 LQKENI. The CDR3 length is 14 residues. The CDR3 sequence is CASSRQDSSYEQYF. As DNA, the CDR3 is TGTGCCAGCTCACGGCAGGATTCCTCCTACGAGCAGTACTTC.

The chain combines TRBV6-5 with TRBJ1-6; D gene uncertain. This CDR3 has 14 residues. The V end lost 4 bases, the J end lost 6 bases, and 10 bases lay between the germline ends. From germline, CDR1 is MNHEY and CDR2 SVGAGI. Here the CDR3 DNA reads TGTGCCAGCAGTTGGGAGGGCGGTAATTCACCCCTCCACTTT. Amino acids: CASSWEGGNSPLHF.

CDR3 residues: CASSQVPSGEQYF. CDR3 coding DNA: TGTGCCAGCAGCCAAGTTCCGAGCGGGGAGCAGTACTTC. The chain has TRBV3-1 (or the pseudogene TRBV3-2) and TRBJ2-7, with a possible D match to TRBD2 (6 bases). The V end was cut by 1 base, the J end by 7 bases, with 11 bases between. CDR3 length equals 13 residues. Germline CDR1 reads LGHDT; CDR2 reads YNNKEL (reference sequence).

The rearrangement joins TRBV19 to TRBJ2-7; D not certain. V was clipped by 3 bases and J by 6 bases, with 12 bases between them. The CDR3 totals 13 residues. Germline V gives CDR1 LNHDA, CDR2 SQIVND (reference sequence). The CDR3 sequence is CASSMRRNGEQYF. CDR3 DNA: TGTGCCAGTAGTATGCGGCGGAACGGCGAGCAGTACTTC.

In this sample, this clone turned up a few times. The gene calls are TRBV11-3 and TRBJ2-7; no clear D gene. Deletions cut 0 bases from V and 6 bases from J, with 6 bases between. CDR1 SGHNT and CDR2 YENEEA come from the germline V gene. This CDR3 contains 12 residues. CDR3: CASSLENGEQYF. The CDR3 DNA follows: TGTGCCAGCAGCTTAGAGAACGGCGAGCAGTACTTC.

J is TRBJ1-4 and V is TRBV5-1; tentative D call: TRBD1 (6 bases). The CDR3 loop spans 15 amino acids. The germline CDR1 and CDR2 sequences are SGHRS and YFSETQ. Trimming removed 4 bases at V and 3 bases at J, with 13 bases between. The CDR3, as DNA: TGCGCCAGCAGCGAGCGGGGGGGCTCTAATGAAAAACTGTTTTTT. This codes for CASSERGGSNEKLFF.

The genes are TRBV19 and TRBJ2-3; TRBD1 matches 7 bases. Germline trimming cut 5 bases from V and 4 bases from J; bases unmatched to any gene: 15. The CDR3 runs 17 residues. CDR1 is LNHDA, CDR2 SQIVND, per germline (reference sequence). Written as DNA, the CDR3 is TGTGCCAGTAGTCTGATGGGCTCAAACAGGGGTGCAGATACGCAGTATTTT. It translates to CASSLMGSNRGADTQYF.

The chain joins TRBV29-1 to TRBJ2-7, with unresolved D. The V and J ends lost 7 bases and 0 bases respectively, with 19 bases between them. Germline V gene lookup returns CDR1 SQVTM and CDR2 ANQGSEA. The CDR3 runs to 15 residues. The CDR3 sequence: CSAVGSGYLSYEQYF. CDR3 sequence (DNA): TGCAGCGCGGTCGGATCGGGTTACCTCTCCTACGAGCAGTACTTC.

V gene TRBV4-1 combines with J gene TRBJ1-5, with D possibly TRBD1 on 6 matching bases. CDR3 length: 16 residues. V was cut by 0 bases and J by 6 bases, with 15 bases left in between. Germline V gene data show CDR1 as MGHRA and CDR2 as YSYEKL. The CDR3 sequence is CASSQDRGQNGQPQHF. The CDR3 nucleotides are TGCGCCAGCAGCCAAGATCGAGGACAGAATGGTCAGCCCCAGCATTTT.

This clone was seen a handful of times. J is TRBJ2-7 and V is TRBV15; 8 bases fit TRBD1. Germline V lookup: CDR1 LNHNV, CDR2 YYDKDF (reference sequence). Unmatched junction bases numbered 4, after V lost 2 bases and J lost 1 base. CDR3 length: 15 amino acids. The DNA for the CDR3 is TGTGCCACCAGCAGAAATGGACAGGGATCCTACGAGCAGTACTTC. Protein sequence: CATSRNGQGSYEQYF.

The V call is TRBV7-2, the J call TRBJ2-5; 11 bases fit TRBD2. The junction had 10 bases not matched to a gene; V was cut back by 6 bases and J by 1 base. The germline V gene has CDR1 SGHTA and CDR2 FQGNSA. The CDR3 sequence is 17 residues long. The DNA of the CDR3 is TGTGCCAGCAGGCGAACTAGCGGGGGAAACCTCCAAGAGACCCAGTACTTC. Protein: CASRRTSGGNLQETQYF.

The V and J genes are TRBV18 and TRBJ1-1; TRBD1 might be the D (6 bases). The CDR3 covers 15 residues. CDR1 KGHSH and CDR2 LQKENI come from the germline V gene. V shed 6 bases and J shed 4 bases, with 18 bases lying between them. The CDR3 nucleotides read TGTGCCAGCTCGTTCTACAGGGATGGCGGCACTGAAGCTTTCTTT. Its protein product is CASSFYRDGGTEAFF.

CDR3: CASSISLGQTQETQYF. Written as DNA, the CDR3 is TGTGCCAGTAGTATCTCCCTGGGACAGACCCAAGAGACCCAGTACTTC. The V and J genes are TRBV19 and TRBJ2-5; 7 nucleotides match TRBD1. Germline lookup yields CDR1 LNHDA and CDR2 SQIVND (reference sequence). This CDR3 spans 16 amino acids. V dropped 3 bases and J dropped 1; count of bases not matched to a gene: 8.

The chain carries TRBV6-6 and TRBJ1-5, with unresolved D. V lost 8 bases and J lost 5, with 16 bases in between. The CDR3 length is 14 residues. Germline CDR1 MNHNY, CDR2 SVGAGI (reference sequence). In nucleotides, the CDR3 is TGTGCCAGCGGTCGGGAGAGGAATCATCAGCCCCAGCATTTT. Its translation is CASGRERNHQPQHF.

The chain is built from TRBV5-6 and TRBJ2-2; 7 bases map to TRBD2. The CDR3 totals 18 residues. J was trimmed by 6 bases and V by 1 base; bases with no gene match: 15. Germline-derived CDR1 and CDR2 are SGHDT and YYEEEE. CDR3 DNA: TGTGCCAGCAGCTTGAGGAGTTACGGCGGGAGTATTCCCGGGGAGCTGTTTTTT. It yields the protein CASSLRSYGGSIPGELFF.

The rearrangement joins TRBV9 to TRBJ1-4; D is unclear. The CDR3 sequence is 16 residues long. The ends were cut back, 0 bases at V and 0 bases at J, with 9 bases in the middle. Germline assignment: CDR1 SGDLS and CDR2 YYNGEE. In nucleotides, the CDR3 is TGTGCCAGCAGCGTAGGCGCGGCAGCAACTAATGAAAAACTGTTTTTT. Translation: CASSVGAAATNEKLFF.

The J gene is TRBJ2-7, the V gene TRBV2; 9 bases match TRBD1. Germline assignment: CDR1 SNHLY and CDR2 FYNNEI. The V gene end was trimmed by 2 bases and the J gene end by 0 bases; junction bases not matched to a gene: 8. The CDR3 length is 17 residues. The CDR3 sequence is CASSEPRTGVDSYEQYF. In DNA form, the CDR3 reads TGTGCCAGCAGTGAACCACGGACAGGGGTGGACTCCTACGAGCAGTACTTC.

This clone was recorded once. V gene TRBV9 combines with J gene TRBJ1-3; D unresolved. The CDR3 is 16 amino acids. Deletions cut 4 bases from V and 0 bases from J, with 14 bases between. Germline-derived CDR1 and CDR2 are SGDLS and YYNGEE. The CDR3 DNA is TGTGCCAGCAGCCCAACGGACTGGAGCTCTGGAAACACCATATATTTT. Translation gives CASSPTDWSSGNTIYF.

The chain couples TRBV7-9 to TRBJ2-1; the D gene is possibly TRBD2 (6 bases). There are 13 residues in the CDR3. V gave up 5 bases and J gave up 13 bases, with 18 bases separating them. Germline CDR1 and CDR2: SEHNR and FQNEAQ (reference sequence). The CDR3 coding sequence is TGTGCCAGCAGCCCCGGAGGAGGGACCTATCAGTTCTTC. This encodes CASSPGGGTYQFF.

The chain recombines TRBV6-5 with TRBJ1-3; 7 positions agree with TRBD1. V lost 7 bases, J lost 4 bases, and 7 bases stayed unmatched. CDR1 is MNHEY, CDR2 SVGAGI, per germline. There are 14 residues in the CDR3. CDR3 sequence: CASIPSGGGNTIYF. The CDR3, as DNA: TGTGCCAGCATCCCATCAGGGGGAGGAAACACCATATATTTT.

The J gene is TRBJ2-1, the V gene TRBV5-1; the D gene is possibly TRBD2 (5 bases). CDR1 and CDR2 (germline): SGHRS, YFSETQ. There are 12 residues in the CDR3. Trimming cost V 0 bases and J 12 bases, with 10 bases left between them. This CDR3 reads CASSLAGIPQFF. The CDR3 DNA is TGCGCCAGCAGCTTGGCCGGGATCCCGCAGTTCTTC.

CDR3 sequence reads: CASSSRGRGSLFDYGYTF. DNA for the CDR3: TGTGCCAGTAGTTCGAGAGGGAGGGGGAGTCTGTTTGACTATGGCTACACCTTC. This chain links TRBV19 with TRBJ1-2, with D possibly TRBD1 on 6 matching bases. Germline-derived CDR1 and CDR2 are LNHDA and SQIVND (reference sequence). The CDR3 totals 18 residues. V was trimmed by 5 bases and J by 3 bases, leaving 25 bases between them.